The present entry profiles one T cell receptor beta chain with its context. These data originate in a study of blood T cell repertoires in COVID-19. Study background: Samples taken during acute and convalescent COVID-19 were collected in the United States, Italy and Spain.

This CDR3 comprises 16 residues. J was trimmed by 0 bases and V by 1 base; bases with no gene match: 3. CDR1 is LNHDA, CDR2 SQIVND, per germline (reference sequence). Followed over time, Seattle patients had been enrolled while infection was active. The data were produced by immunoSEQ multiplex PCR, yet TCRdb's version contains in-frame clones alone and is incomplete. The data hold 250,000 or so clones, with around 87% observed a single time. This receptor was identified in a woman aged 60-70 years with COVID-19, enrolled during active disease. The sequenced sample was peripheral blood. The chain links TRBV19 to TRBJ1-3; 7 bases are shared with TRBD1. Here the CDR3 reads CASSIGDSASGNTIYF. CDR3 sequence (DNA): TGTGCCAGTAGTATAGGGGACAGCGCCTCTGGAAACACCATATATTTT.